This T cell receptor beta chain emerged from a study of blood T cell repertoires in COVID-19. Study in general: In each case, the material was cDNA or gDNA derived from T cells, B-cell-depleted T cells, or PBMCs.

This CDR3 spans 17 amino acids. Germline V gives CDR1 SEHNR, CDR2 FQNEAQ (reference sequence). V was pared by 5 bases and J by 1 base, with 8 bases of the junction left unmatched. Produced via immunoSEQ multiplex PCR; TCRdb's table is partial and in-frame only. The table includes 61,000 or so clones, 79% detected once. The material sequenced was peripheral blood. The chain couples TRBV7-9 to TRBJ2-2; 9 bases match TRBD2. The receptor's source is a woman in her seventies with acute or convalescent COVID-19. The CDR3 DNA sequence: TGTGCCAGCAGCCGAGCTAGCGGGGTACGGAACACCGGGGAGCTGTTTTTT. As protein: CASSRASGVRNTGELFF.